The 13 T cell receptor beta chains presented below share a single source sample, sequenced in a study of cytomegalovirus exposure and HLA in healthy donors. The primer mix had 60 Vbeta and 13 Jbeta primers. Generated by immunoSEQ multiplex PCR, the TCRdb table keeps only in-frame clones and is missing some. Here the sample spans fewer than 100,000 clones, 75% to 80% being singletons. The sequenced material came from PBMCs. Receptors were obtained from a female donor in good health and CMV-seronegative.

V and J are TRBV19 and TRBJ2-7; 7 positions agree with TRBD1. This CDR3 comprises 12 residues. The V gene's germline CDR1 is LNHDA and CDR2 SQIVND (reference sequence). Unmatched junction bases numbered 6, after V lost 10 bases and J lost 3 bases. CDR3 region: CATLGDSYEQYF. The CDR3 region has the DNA TGTGCCACCCTGGGGGACAGCTACGAGCAGTACTTC.

This chain uses TRBV28 with TRBJ1-4; D possibly corresponds to TRBD1 (6 bases). V shed 2 bases and J shed 5 bases, with 9 bases lying between them. The CDR3 covers 14 residues. CDR1 and CDR2 from the germline V gene are MDHEN and SYDVKM. CDR3 coding DNA: TGTGCCAGCAGTTTACACAGGGTCAATGAAAAACTGTTTTTT. Translating gives CASSLHRVNEKLFF.

The count of this clone is one. The rearrangement links TRBV6-5 to TRBJ2-1; 9 nucleotides align to TRBD1. The germline gives CDR1 MNHEY, CDR2 SVGAGI. Trimming cost V 6 bases and J 5 bases; bases outside gene matches: 8. This CDR3 spans 15 amino acids. CDR3 residues: CASSLQGAVNNEQFF. The CDR3 coding sequence is TGTGCCAGCAGCTTACAGGGGGCAGTAAACAATGAGCAGTTCTTC.

The chain links TRBV28 to TRBJ2-5, with 10 bases matching TRBD1. With V trimmed by 6 bases and J by 3 bases, 1 base remained unmatched. The CDR3 covers 13 residues. Germline V gene lookup returns CDR1 MDHEN and CDR2 SYDVKM. CDR3 bases: TGTGCCAGCAGCGGACAGGGGGAAGAGACCCAGTACTTC. Protein sequence: CASSGQGEETQYF.

V and J are TRBV5-1 and TRBJ2-1; D gene uncertain. Trimming took 5 bases from V and 4 from J, leaving 13 bases between them. Germline CDR1 and CDR2: SGHRS and YFSETQ. CDR3 length: 14 amino acids. CDR3 nucleotides: TGCGCCAGCAGGGATGCTGGGCCGTACAATGAGCAGTTCTTC. Translation: CASRDAGPYNEQFF. Full variable domain (outside the CDR3, taken from reference TRBV5-1 and TRBJ2-1): KAGVTQTPRYLIKTRGQQVTLSCSPISGHRSVSWYQQTPGQGLQFLFEYFSETQRNKGNFPGRFSGRQFSNSRSEMNVSTLELGDSALYLCASRDAGPYNEQFFGPGTRLTVL.

This clone was observed a single time. The gene calls are TRBV28 and TRBJ2-7, with a weak D call TRBD2 (6 bases). The ends were cut back, 2 bases at V and 2 bases at J, with 19 bases in the middle. This CDR3 has 17 amino acids. Germline values: CDR1 MDHEN, CDR2 SYDVKM. This CDR3 reads CASSLPRGAGGAYEQYF. The CDR3 DNA follows: TGTGCCAGCAGTTTACCTCGTGGAGCGGGTGGAGCCTACGAGCAGTACTTC. Full variable domain (missing parts from reference TRBV28 and TRBJ2-7): DVKVTQSSRYLVKRTGEKVFLECVQDMDHENMFWYRQDPGLGLRLIYFSYDVKMKEKGDIPEGYSVSREKKERFSLILESASTNQTSMYLCASSLPRGAGGAYEQYFGPGTRLTVT.

The V and J genes are TRBV28 and TRBJ2-3; weak D call: TRBD2 (6 bases). This CDR3 contains 14 residues. The germline V and J ends were trimmed by 5 bases and 6 bases, with 15 bases remaining between them. CDR1 is MDHEN, CDR2 SYDVKM, per germline. The CDR3 DNA follows: TGTGCCAGCAGTAGCGGGTCTTTAGGGGATACGCAGTATTTT. Translating gives CASSSGSLGDTQYF.

The chain recombines TRBV28 with TRBJ2-7, with 13 bases lining up with TRBD2. The CDR3 runs to 13 residues. Per germline, CDR1 MDHEN and CDR2 SYDVKM. The V gene end was trimmed by 10 bases and the J gene end by 4 bases; junction bases not matched to a gene: 4. The CDR3 loop is CATTGLAGYEQYF. Written as DNA, the CDR3 is TGTGCCACTACGGGACTAGCGGGATACGAGCAGTACTTC.

In its sample, this clone was seen a few times. The rearrangement joins TRBV15 to TRBJ1-6; TRBD1 matches at 9 bases. Germline V gives CDR1 LNHNV, CDR2 YYDKDF (reference sequence). The CDR3 is 14 residues long. The V and J ends lost 5 bases and 10 bases, in that order; junction bases with no gene match: 6. The CDR3 reads CATSPGQGGSPLHF. CDR3 coding DNA: TGTGCCACCAGCCCGGGACAGGGAGGGTCACCCCTCCACTTT.

This chain joins TRBV19 and TRBJ2-7; 7 nucleotides align to TRBD1. Germline loops: CDR1 LNHDA, CDR2 SQIVND (reference sequence). This CDR3 region has 14 residues. The V gene end was trimmed by 4 bases and the J gene end by 3 bases; junction bases not matched to a gene: 6. Here the CDR3 DNA reads TGTGCCAGTAGTACCCGGACAGGCCGCTACGAGCAGTACTTC. Protein: CASSTRTGRYEQYF.

The J gene is TRBJ2-7, the V gene TRBV7-6, with a tentative D call TRBD2 (6 bases). The V end was cut by 1 base, the J end by 0 bases, with 22 bases between. Germline V gene sequence: CDR1 SGHVS, CDR2 FNYEAQ. This CDR3 comprises 19 residues. The CDR3: CASSLGSVAGRQSSYEQYF. CDR3 coding DNA: TGTGCCAGCAGCTTAGGGAGTGTGGCGGGAAGACAGTCCTCCTACGAGCAGTACTTC.

The chain links TRBV23-1 to TRBJ2-4; a weak D match, TRBD1 (5 bases). TRBV23-1 is classed as an ORF, of uncertain function. CDR3 size: 17 residues. V gave up 4 bases and J gave up 0 bases, with 16 bases separating them. The CDR3 sequence is CASSLVDTYLAKNIQYF. CDR3 in DNA: TGCGCCAGCAGTCTGGTGGACACATACCTAGCCAAAAACATTCAGTACTTC.

The DNA for the CDR3 is TGTGCCAGCAGCTTAAGGCGGGGGGGCTCCTCCAAAAACATTCAGTACTTC. As protein: CASSLRRGGSSKNIQYF. The V and J genes are TRBV11-2 and TRBJ2-4; the match to TRBD2 covers 9 bases. This CDR3 region has 17 residues. The ends lost 2 bases at V and 2 bases at J; junction bases unmatched: 7. From germline, CDR1 is SGHAT and CDR2 FQNNGV.